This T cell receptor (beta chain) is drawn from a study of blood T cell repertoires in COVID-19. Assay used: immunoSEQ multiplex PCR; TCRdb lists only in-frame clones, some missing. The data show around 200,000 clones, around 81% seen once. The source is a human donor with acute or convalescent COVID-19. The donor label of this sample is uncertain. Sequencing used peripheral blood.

CDR3 DNA sequence: TGTGCCAGCAGTAACCGTTGGGACAACGAGCAGTACTTC. Translation gives CASSNRWDNEQYF. V and J are TRBV6-5 and TRBJ2-7; possible D gene TRBD1, 6 bases. Trimming removed 5 bases from V and 5 bases from J, with 13 bases in between. The CDR3 loop spans 13 amino acids. The germline V gene encodes CDR1 MNHEY and CDR2 SVGAGI.